This TCR beta chain is drawn from a study of control samples from healthy donors and cancer patients. Germline-derived CDR1 and CDR2 are SGHTS and YDEGEE. After removal of 0 bases from V and 11 bases from J, the junction contained 11 bases not matched to a gene. CDR3 size: 15 residues. Assay: immunoSEQ multiplex PCR; the TCRdb copy retains only in-frame clones and omits some. Seen here are about 190,000 clones, 91% observed once, and the top ten hold approximately 1.8%. This clone is a singleton in its sample. Material: blood. The gene calls are TRBV5-8 and TRBJ2-4; the match to TRBD1 covers 7 bases. This sequence originates from a man younger than 40 in good health. CDR3 nucleotide sequence: TGTGCCAGCAGCTTGGTGGGGACAGCTAAAGAGGTTCAGTACTTC. It codes for CASSLVGTAKEVQYF.